The rows below give T cell receptor beta chains drawn from one sample of a study of long-term antiretroviral therapy in people with HIV. The assay was immunoSEQ multiplex PCR, and TCRdb's table has in-frame clones only and misses some. The sample yields roughly 15,000 clones, roughly 94% seen once. The source material was unsorted PBMCs, sampled roughly 6.8 years after starting antiretroviral therapy. The receptors originated from a woman aged 45-59 years with HIV. The CDR3 runs from the conserved cysteine through the conserved F or W. The D gene is left open where the match is weak. The size of a clone is reported for some rows only, either as once, few or many, or as a class for expanded clones.

cdr3_aa | cdr3_nt | d_call | j_call | clone_size | cdr3_length | v_call
CASSTGAGMNTEAFF | TGTGCCAGTAGTACAGGAGCCGGTATGAACACTGAAGCTTTCTTT | NA | TRBJ1-1 | NA | 15 | TRBV19
CASSLPGAVNTGELFF | TGTGCCAGCAGCCTACCTGGAGCGGTGAACACCGGGGAGCTGTTTTTT | NA | TRBJ2-2 | NA | 16 | TRBV28
CASSSLAASYNEQFF | TGTGCCAGCAGTTCACTAGCGGCATCCTACAATGAGCAGTTCTTC | TRBD2 | TRBJ2-1 | NA | 15 | TRBV27
CASSYLGQLGDEQFF | TGTGCCAGCAGTTACTTAGGACAGCTTGGGGATGAGCAGTTCTTC | NA | TRBJ2-1 | NA | 15 | TRBV6-5
CASSVTSGNTGELFF | TGTGCCAGCAGCGTAACTAGCGGGAACACCGGGGAGCTGTTTTTT | TRBD2 | TRBJ2-2 | once | 15 | TRBV9
CASSQVTDSSEAFF | TGCGCCAGCAGCCAAGTAACGGACAGTTCGGAGGCTTTCTTT | NA | TRBJ1-1 | NA | 14 | TRBV4-3
CASSATVGAHLGSYGYTF | TGCGCCAGCAGCGCCACAGTTGGGGCGCACCTAGGGTCCTATGGCTACACCTTC | NA | TRBJ1-2 | NA | 18 | TRBV5-1
CASSLIAQSYGYTF | TGTGCCAGCAGCTTAATCGCCCAGAGCTATGGCTACACCTTC | NA | TRBJ1-2 | NA | 14 | TRBV7-2
CASSESTGLAGGPFQFF | TGCGCCAGCAGTGAGTCGACGGGACTAGCGGGAGGGCCGTTTCAGTTCTTC | TRBD2 | TRBJ2-1 | NA | 17 | TRBV10-2
CASSVGYRSPSTDTQYF | TGTGCCAGCAGCGTAGGCTACAGGAGTCCTAGCACAGATACGCAGTATTTT | NA | TRBJ2-3 | NA | 17 | TRBV9
CASSFLAAVGYNEQFF | TGTGCCAGCAGTTTTTTGGCGGCAGTGGGTTACAATGAGCAGTTCTTC | NA | TRBJ2-1 | NA | 16 | TRBV27
CASSARGYEQYF | TGTGCCAGCAGTGCCAGGGGCTACGAGCAGTACTTC | NA | TRBJ2-7 | NA | 12 | TRBV6-1
CSASPSDTQYF | TGCAGTGCTTCCCCCTCGGATACGCAGTATTTT | NA | TRBJ2-3 | NA | 11 | TRBV20-1
CASSSAAGANYGYTF | TGTGCCAGCAGCTCTGCGGCCGGGGCGAACTATGGCTACACCTTC | NA | TRBJ1-2 | NA | 15 | TRBV7-9
CATPRGETQYF | TGTGCCACCCCCCGGGGAGAGACCCAGTACTTC | NA | TRBJ2-5 | NA | 11 | TRBV7-9
CASSSRTSGSRNNEQFF | TGTGCCAGCAGCTCCCGGACTAGCGGGAGTAGGAACAATGAGCAGTTCTTC | TRBD2 | TRBJ2-1 | NA | 17 | TRBV11-3
CASSDQGGAEAFF | TGTGCCAGCAGCGATCAGGGGGGGGCTGAAGCTTTCTTT | TRBD1 | TRBJ1-1 | NA | 13 | TRBV14
CASSPTGKQYF | TGTGCCAGCAGTCCCACGGGGAAGCAGTACTTC | NA | TRBJ2-7 | NA | 11 | TRBV11-2
CASRDSSTMNTEAFF | TGTGCCAGCAGGGACAGCTCCACCATGAACACTGAAGCTTTCTTT | NA | TRBJ1-1 | NA | 15 | TRBV2
CASSQGGLAGGRETQYF | TGTGCCAGCAGCCAAGGTGGACTAGCGGGAGGCCGGGAGACCCAGTACTTC | TRBD2 | TRBJ2-5 | once | 17 | TRBV4-2
CASSPFGSNQPQHF | TGTGCCAGCAGCCCTTTCGGCAGCAATCAGCCCCAGCATTTT | NA | TRBJ1-5 | NA | 14 | TRBV27
CASSPTGRFNQPQHF | TGTGCCAGTAGTCCCACTGGACGTTTCAATCAGCCCCAGCATTTT | NA | TRBJ1-5 | NA | 15 | TRBV19
CASSYSFGSYEQYF | TGTGCCAGCAGTTACTCATTCGGCTCCTACGAGCAGTACTTC | NA | TRBJ2-7 | NA | 14 | TRBV6-5
CAISEPGQGLSTDTQYF | TGTGCCATCAGTGAGCCGGGACAGGGCCTATCCACAGATACGCAGTATTTT | TRBD1 | TRBJ2-3 | NA | 17 | TRBV10-3
CASSLAAVANTEAFF | TGCGCCAGCAGCTTGGCGGCAGTCGCAAACACTGAAGCTTTCTTT | NA | TRBJ1-1 | NA | 15 | TRBV5-1
CSVDGTSGKNEQFF | TGCAGCGTTGATGGGACTAGCGGGAAAAATGAGCAGTTCTTC | TRBD2 | TRBJ2-1 | NA | 14 | TRBV29-1
CASSEGLAVGGPTGELFF | TGTGCCAGTAGTGAGGGATTAGCGGTCGGAGGACCCACCGGGGAGCTGTTTTTT | NA | TRBJ2-2 | NA | 18 | TRBV19
CASSLGMAGLWDQPQHF | TGTGCCAGCAGCCTTGGGATGGCAGGGTTGTGGGATCAGCCCCAGCATTTT | NA | TRBJ1-5 | NA | 17 | TRBV7-2
CASSPQGREELFF | TGTGCCAGCAGTCCTCAGGGCAGGGAGGAGCTGTTTTTT | NA | TRBJ2-2 | NA | 13 | TRBV27
CASSPLRTATYNEQFF | TGTGCCAGCTCACCCCTGCGGACAGCGACCTACAATGAGCAGTTCTTC | NA | TRBJ2-1 | NA | 16 | TRBV18
CASSLVPQGRETQYF | TGTGCCAGCAGCTTAGTCCCGCAGGGACGGGAGACCCAGTACTTC | NA | TRBJ2-5 | NA | 15 | TRBV11-2
CASSYGPTGQETQYF | TGTGCCAGCAGTTACGGCCCCACAGGGCAAGAGACCCAGTACTTC | NA | TRBJ2-5 | NA | 15 | TRBV6-5
CASTRGGQILNTGELFF | TGCGCCAGCACCCGTGGAGGTCAGATCCTGAACACCGGGGAGCTGTTTTTT | NA | TRBJ2-2 | NA | 17 | TRBV5-1
CASSPPGQGDTEAFF | TGTGCCAGCAGTCCCCCTGGACAGGGAGACACTGAAGCTTTCTTT | TRBD1 | TRBJ1-1 | NA | 15 | TRBV28
CASSVTAGDTGELFF | TGTGCCAGCAGTGTAACCGCAGGGGACACCGGGGAGCTGTTTTTT | NA | TRBJ2-2 | NA | 15 | TRBV9
CASRISDREETQYF | TGCGCCAGCCGTATATCTGACAGGGAGGAGACCCAGTACTTC | TRBD1 | TRBJ2-5 | NA | 14 | TRBV4-1
CASSKSSGTGELFF | TGTGCCAGCAGTAAGAGCTCGGGCACCGGGGAGCTGTTTTTT | NA | TRBJ2-2 | NA | 14 | TRBV7-2
CASSPPIGDEQFF | TGTGCCAGCTCACCACCGATAGGGGATGAGCAGTTCTTC | NA | TRBJ2-1 | NA | 13 | TRBV18
CASRLTGGGYEQYF | TGTGCCAGCAGACTAACAGGGGGCGGCTACGAGCAGTACTTC | TRBD1 | TRBJ2-7 | NA | 14 | TRBV28
CASSVEGFYEQYF | TGTGCCAGCAGTGTAGAGGGATTCTACGAGCAGTACTTC | NA | TRBJ2-7 | NA | 13 | TRBV6-1
CASSLIARGHNEQFF | TGTGCCAGCAGCTTGATAGCGAGGGGGCACAATGAGCAGTTCTTC | TRBD1 | TRBJ2-1 | NA | 15 | TRBV5-4
CASGTIQRYTF | TGTGCCAGCGGAACGATCCAGCGCTACACCTTC | NA | TRBJ1-2 | NA | 11 | TRBV2